Below, 23 T cell receptor beta chains from the same sample are listed, as sequenced in a study of cytomegalovirus exposure and HLA in healthy donors. Both 60 Vbeta primers and 13 Jbeta primers went into the PCR. Using immunoSEQ multiplex PCR, the repertoire was profiled, and TCRdb retains in-frame clones only, with some absent. The table shows under 150,000 clones, with 72% occurring only once. The sequencing input was PBMCs. The receptors come from a man aged 35-49 years in good health and CMV-seronegative.

The chain couples TRBV4-1 to TRBJ1-1; D is unclear. The CDR3 length is 20 residues. The V gene's germline CDR1 is MGHRA and CDR2 YSYEKL. Trimming shortened V by 2 bases and J by 1 base, and 26 bases separated the two germline ends. This CDR3 is CASSQKSSGEVPNPNTEAFF. The DNA of the CDR3 is TGCGCCAGCAGCCAAAAATCTAGTGGGGAGGTTCCTAACCCGAACACTGAAGCTTTCTTT.

The chain recombines TRBV5-1 with TRBJ2-1; D unresolved. V lost 3 bases and J lost 8, with 12 bases in between. Germline V lookup: CDR1 SGHRS, CDR2 YFSETQ. The length of the CDR3 is 13 residues. DNA for the CDR3: TGCGCCAGCAGCTGGAGTAGTTCCTATGAGCAGTTCTTC. This sequence encodes CASSWSSSYEQFF.

V usage is TRBV5-1 and J usage is TRBJ1-2; D remains ambiguous. Looked up from germline, CDR1 is SGHRS and CDR2 is YFSETQ. The CDR3 covers 14 residues. Trimming took 0 bases from V and 3 from J, leaving 9 bases between them. The CDR3 reads CASSLGSLHYGYTF. CDR3 sequence (DNA): TGCGCCAGCAGCTTGGGGTCACTTCACTATGGCTACACCTTC.

This chain joins TRBV5-1 and TRBJ2-7; 10 nucleotides line up with TRBD2. The CDR3 length is 17 residues. Trimming at V came to 0 bases and at J to 3 bases, leaving 9 bases not matched to a gene. Germline V lookup: CDR1 SGHRS, CDR2 YFSETQ. The CDR3 loop reads CASSLGSGGTLRYEQYF. In DNA form, the CDR3 reads TGCGCCAGCAGCTTGGGTAGCGGGGGGACTCTACGCTACGAGCAGTACTTC.

The V and J genes are TRBV5-1 and TRBJ2-3; 11 positions match TRBD2. J was trimmed by 0 bases and V by 3 bases; bases with no gene match: 6. The CDR3 covers 17 residues. Germline V gene sequence: CDR1 SGHRS, CDR2 YFSETQ. CDR3 protein: CASSYLGLAGSTDTQYF. The CDR3 DNA reads as TGCGCCAGCAGCTACCTCGGACTAGCGGGTAGCACAGATACGCAGTATTTT. The entire variable domain, with the rest obtained from reference TRBV5-1 and TRBJ2-3, is as follows: KAGVTQTPRYLIKTRGQQVTLSCSPISGHRSVSWYQQTPGQGLQFLFEYFSETQRNKGNFPGRFSGRQFSNSRSEMNVSTLELGDSALYLCASSYLGLAGSTDTQYFGPGTRLTVL.

This clone showed up many times. The chain recombines TRBV9 with TRBJ2-3; D not certain. CDR3 size: 13 residues. The V end was cut by 4 bases, the J end by 2 bases, with 8 bases between. The germline V gene encodes CDR1 SGDLS and CDR2 YYNGEE. The CDR3 nucleotides read TGTGCCAGCAGCATAAGCCCCACAGATACGCAGTATTTT. Translated: CASSISPTDTQYF.

The rearrangement joins TRBV4-1 to TRBJ2-7; D not certain. CDR3 length: 15 residues. Germline V lookup: CDR1 MGHRA, CDR2 YSYEKL. Trimming removed 0 bases from V and 0 bases from J, with 9 bases in between. The CDR3 sequence: CASSQEVTTSYEQYF. DNA of the CDR3: TGCGCCAGCAGCCAAGAGGTCACTACCTCCTACGAGCAGTACTTC.

This clone came up a few times. The J gene is TRBJ1-4, the V gene TRBV2; 9 nucleotides line up with TRBD1. The CDR3 has 14 amino acids. The V gene end was trimmed by 6 bases and the J gene end by 10 bases; junction bases not matched to a gene: 9. CDR1 and CDR2 from the germline V gene are SNHLY and FYNNEI. In DNA form, the CDR3 reads TGTGCCAGCAGCTCTCCGACAGGGGGTGGAAAACTGTTTTTT. It is translated as CASSSPTGGGKLFF.

This clone has just a few counts. The rearrangement uses TRBV10-3 and TRBJ2-3, with D possibly matching TRBD2 (7 bases). Trimming stripped 4 bases from V and 4 bases from J, with 15 bases between. The CDR3 has 15 amino acids. CDR1 is ENHRY, CDR2 SYGVKD, per germline. DNA for the CDR3: TGTGCCATCAGTGGGGGGGCGGGAGCGGCAGATACGCAGTATTTT. Translation gives CAISGGAGAADTQYF.

This clone appeared once. V gene TRBV19 combines with J gene TRBJ1-2, with 8 nucleotides matching TRBD1. The CDR3 covers 15 residues. The germline CDR1 and CDR2 sequences are LNHDA and SQIVND (reference sequence). V trimming: 6 bases; J trimming: 5 bases; junction bases outside the gene matches: 11. The CDR3 DNA reads TGTGCCAGTAGGAGGGGCGACAGGGGAGGTTATGGCTACACCTTC. This codes for CASRRGDRGGYGYTF.

The chain joins TRBV5-6 to TRBJ2-5, with 11 bases identical to TRBD2. The germline V gene encodes CDR1 SGHDT and CDR2 YYEEEE. The CDR3 runs to 17 residues. V lost 1 base, J lost 1 base, and 6 bases stayed unmatched. The CDR3 bases are TGTGCCAGCAGCTTGTTCCTAGCGGGGGGCCTCCAAGAGACCCAGTACTTC. This encodes CASSLFLAGGLQETQYF.

As for this clone: Compared with germline, one end of the junction differs, possibly owing to a read error. CDR3 in DNA: TGCGCCAGCAGCCAAGAAACGGGTAGGAATCAGCCCCAGAATTTT. It encodes CASSQETGRNQPQNF. The genes are TRBV4-3 and TRBJ1-5, with D unresolved. Germline CDR1 and CDR2: LGHNA and YSLEER. The CDR3 runs 15 residues.

The rearrangement joins TRBV27 to TRBJ1-2, with D maybe TRBD1 (6 bases). V was trimmed by 5 bases and J by 6 bases, leaving 13 bases between them. The CDR3 is 13 residues long. Per the germline V gene, CDR1 is MNHEY and CDR2 is SMNVEV (reference sequence). The CDR3 DNA reads TGTGCCAGCAGTCCACAGAACAGGGATGGCTACACCTTC. It codes for CASSPQNRDGYTF.

In its sample, this clone was seen once. The chain carries TRBV5-4 and TRBJ2-5, with D possibly TRBD2 on 6 matching bases. The CDR3 is 14 residues long. Trimming took 0 bases from V and 11 from J, leaving 17 bases between them. The V gene's germline CDR1 is SGHNT and CDR2 YYREEE (reference sequence). This CDR3 reads CASSLVGDWAGQYF. Written as DNA, the CDR3 is TGTGCCAGCAGCTTGGTCGGGGACTGGGCCGGGCAGTACTTC.

The chain links TRBV5-1 to TRBJ2-3; D not certain. Germline V gene data show CDR1 as SGHRS and CDR2 as YFSETQ. The CDR3 spans 17 residues. V was clipped by 0 bases and J by 2 bases, with 16 bases between them. The DNA for the CDR3 is TGCGCCAGCAGCTTGGCCCGGTCGGGTAAATCCACAGATACGCAGTATTTT. It is translated as CASSLARSGKSTDTQYF.

This sequence joins TRBV7-6 and TRBJ2-5, with TRBD2 matching over 7 bases. The CDR3 runs to 15 residues. V dropped 0 bases and J dropped 5; count of bases not matched to a gene: 6. Germline-derived CDR1 and CDR2 are SGHVS and FNYEAQ. The CDR3 here is CASSLAGLQFETQYF. CDR3 bases: TGTGCCAGCAGCTTAGCGGGACTACAGTTCGAGACCCAGTACTTC.

This rearrangement joins TRBV11-2 to TRBJ2-1; D is ambiguous. Germline V gives CDR1 SGHAT, CDR2 FQNNGV. V was trimmed by 4 bases and J by 7 bases, leaving 5 bases between them. CDR3 length: 11 amino acids. The DNA of the CDR3 is TGTGCCAGCAGCTCTTTAAATGAGCAGTTCTTC. It is translated as CASSSLNEQFF.

The gene calls are TRBV7-9 and TRBJ1-1; D not certain. The CDR3 has 14 amino acids. Germline values: CDR1 SEHNR, CDR2 FQNEAQ (reference sequence). V lost 6 bases and J lost 5, with 16 bases in between. CDR3 in DNA: TGTGCCAGCAGTTCGGGAGGACGATGGACTGAAGCTTTCTTT. Encoded protein: CASSSGGRWTEAFF.

The J gene is TRBJ2-1, the V gene TRBV13; tentatively, D is TRBD2 (6 bases). Trimming pared 0 bases from V and 2 bases from J, leaving 11 bases between. CDR3 length equals 16 residues. Germline CDR1 PRHDT, CDR2 FYEKMQ (reference sequence). CDR3: CASSLGRGDPYNEQFF. The CDR3 nucleotides are TGTGCCAGCAGCTTAGGCCGCGGGGACCCCTACAATGAGCAGTTCTTC.

The genes are TRBV7-9 and TRBJ1-5, with a tentative D call TRBD1 (6 bases). The ends were cut back, 1 base at V and 0 bases at J, with 7 bases in the middle. Germline values: CDR1 SEHNR, CDR2 FQNEAQ (reference sequence). This CDR3 region has 15 residues. DNA for the CDR3: TGTGCCAGCAGCTTAGGGACAGATAGCAATCAGCCCCAGCATTTT. This sequence encodes CASSLGTDSNQPQHF.

This chain connects TRBV27 to TRBJ2-7; D gene uncertain. This CDR3 is 15 amino acids long. The germline V and J ends were trimmed by 3 bases and 2 bases, with 14 bases remaining between them. Germline assignment: CDR1 MNHEY and CDR2 SMNVEV (reference sequence). CDR3 protein: CASSFSRPGPYEQYF. The CDR3 DNA follows: TGTGCCAGCAGTTTCTCCCGGCCAGGCCCCTACGAGCAGTACTTC.

The V and J genes are TRBV19 and TRBJ1-4; perhaps TRBD1 as D (5 bases). The ends were cut back, 3 bases at V and 2 bases at J, with 10 bases in the middle. Germline V gene sequence: CDR1 LNHDA, CDR2 SQIVND (reference sequence). The CDR3 is made up of 15 amino acids. The CDR3 sequence is CASSIGGTTNEKLFF. For the CDR3, the DNA is TGTGCCAGTAGTATCGGGGGAACCACTAATGAAAAACTGTTTTTT.

The V gene is TRBV7-8, the J gene TRBJ2-3; the D is unclear. The CDR3 runs 13 residues. From germline, CDR1 is SGHVS and CDR2 FQNEAQ. Trimming took off 5 bases at V and 4 bases at J, with 10 bases between the two ends. DNA for the CDR3: TGTGCCAGCAGCCCTACCCCCCCAGATACGCAGTATTTT. Protein product: CASSPTPPDTQYF.